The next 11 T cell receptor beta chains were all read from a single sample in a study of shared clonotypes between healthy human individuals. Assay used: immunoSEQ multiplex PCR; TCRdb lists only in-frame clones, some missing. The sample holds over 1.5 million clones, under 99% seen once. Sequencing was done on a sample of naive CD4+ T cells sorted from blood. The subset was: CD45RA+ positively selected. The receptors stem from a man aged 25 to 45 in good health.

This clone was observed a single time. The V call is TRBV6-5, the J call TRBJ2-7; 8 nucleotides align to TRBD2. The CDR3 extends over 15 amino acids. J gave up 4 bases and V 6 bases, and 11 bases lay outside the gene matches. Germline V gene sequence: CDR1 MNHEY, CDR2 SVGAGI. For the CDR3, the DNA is TGTGCCAGCAGCCGCCTCGGGGGGGGCAGGTACGAGCAGTACTTC. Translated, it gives CASSRLGGGRYEQYF.

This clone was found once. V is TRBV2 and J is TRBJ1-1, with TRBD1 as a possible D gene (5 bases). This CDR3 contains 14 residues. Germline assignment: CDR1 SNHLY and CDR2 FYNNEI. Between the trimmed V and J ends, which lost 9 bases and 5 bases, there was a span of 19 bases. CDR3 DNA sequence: TGTGCCAGAGAGAGAGAGCAGGGTGTGACTGAAGCTTTCTTT. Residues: CAREREQGVTEAFF.

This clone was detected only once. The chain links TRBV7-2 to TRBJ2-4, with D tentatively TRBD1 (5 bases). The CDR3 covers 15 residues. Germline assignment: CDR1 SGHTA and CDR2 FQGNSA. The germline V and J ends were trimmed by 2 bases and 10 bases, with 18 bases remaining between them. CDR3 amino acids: CASSLILAGSGIQYF. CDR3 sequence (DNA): TGTGCCAGCAGCTTAATCTTGGCAGGGTCAGGAATTCAGTACTTC.

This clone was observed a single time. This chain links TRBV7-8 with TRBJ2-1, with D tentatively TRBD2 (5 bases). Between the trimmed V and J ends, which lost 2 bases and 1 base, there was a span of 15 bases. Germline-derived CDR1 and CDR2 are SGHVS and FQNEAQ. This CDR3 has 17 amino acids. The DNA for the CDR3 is TGTGCCAGCAGCTTATCCCCCCGTGGGAGTTCCTACAATGAGCAGTTCTTC. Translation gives CASSLSPRGSSYNEQFF.

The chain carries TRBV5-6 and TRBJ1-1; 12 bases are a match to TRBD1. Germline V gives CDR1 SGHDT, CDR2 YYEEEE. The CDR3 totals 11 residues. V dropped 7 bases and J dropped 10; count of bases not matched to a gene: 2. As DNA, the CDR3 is TGTGCCAGCGGGGACAGGGGGCTAGCTTTCTTT. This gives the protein CASGDRGLAFF.

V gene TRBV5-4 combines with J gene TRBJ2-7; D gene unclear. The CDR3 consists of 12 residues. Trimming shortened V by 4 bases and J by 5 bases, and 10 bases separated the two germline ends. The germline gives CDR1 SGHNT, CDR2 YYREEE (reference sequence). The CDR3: CASSTDRNEQYF. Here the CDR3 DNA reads TGTGCCAGCAGCACCGATCGCAACGAGCAGTACTTC.

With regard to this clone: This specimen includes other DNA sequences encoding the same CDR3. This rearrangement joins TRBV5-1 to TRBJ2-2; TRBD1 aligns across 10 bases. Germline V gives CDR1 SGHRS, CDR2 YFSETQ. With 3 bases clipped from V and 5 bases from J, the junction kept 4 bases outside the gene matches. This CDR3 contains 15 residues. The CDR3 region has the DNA TGCGCCAGCAGCTCCGACAGGGGGCGAACCGGGGAGCTGTTTTTT. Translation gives CASSSDRGRTGELFF. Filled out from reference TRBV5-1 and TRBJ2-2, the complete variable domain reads KAGVTQTPRYLIKTRGQQVTLSCSPISGHRSVSWYQQTPGQGLQFLFEYFSETQRNKGNFPGRFSGRQFSNSRSEMNVSTLELGDSALYLCASSSDRGRTGELFFGEGSRLTVL.

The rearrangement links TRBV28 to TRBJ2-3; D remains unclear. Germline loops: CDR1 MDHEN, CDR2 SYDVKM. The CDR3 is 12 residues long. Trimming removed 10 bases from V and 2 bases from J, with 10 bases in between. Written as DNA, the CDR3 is TGTGCCACCTCGTCCACCACAGATACGCAGTATTTT. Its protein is CATSSTTDTQYF.

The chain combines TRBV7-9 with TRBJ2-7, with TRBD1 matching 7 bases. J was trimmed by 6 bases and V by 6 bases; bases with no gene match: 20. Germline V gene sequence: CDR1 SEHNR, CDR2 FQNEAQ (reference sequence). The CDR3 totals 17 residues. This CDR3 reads CASSPRWSDRDFREQYF. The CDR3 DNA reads TGTGCCAGCAGTCCTAGGTGGAGTGACAGGGATTTCCGCGAGCAGTACTTC.

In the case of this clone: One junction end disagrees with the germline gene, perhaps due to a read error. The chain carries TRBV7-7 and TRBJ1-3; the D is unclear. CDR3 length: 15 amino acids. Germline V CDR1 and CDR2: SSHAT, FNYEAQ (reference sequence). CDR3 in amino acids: CASSPSPGLGNTIYF. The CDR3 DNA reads TGTGCTAGCAGCCCGAGTCCCGGTCTTGGAAACACCATATATTTT.

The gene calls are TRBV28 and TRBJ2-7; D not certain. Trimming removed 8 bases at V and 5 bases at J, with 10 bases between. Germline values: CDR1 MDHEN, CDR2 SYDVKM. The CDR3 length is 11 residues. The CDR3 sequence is CASLGHHEQYF. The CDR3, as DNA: TGTGCCAGCCTGGGCCATCACGAGCAGTACTTC. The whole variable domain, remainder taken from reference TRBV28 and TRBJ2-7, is DVKVTQSSRYLVKRTGEKVFLECVQDMDHENMFWYRQDPGLGLRLIYFSYDVKMKEKGDIPEGYSVSREKKERFSLILESASTNQTSMYLCASLGHHEQYFGPGTRLTVT.